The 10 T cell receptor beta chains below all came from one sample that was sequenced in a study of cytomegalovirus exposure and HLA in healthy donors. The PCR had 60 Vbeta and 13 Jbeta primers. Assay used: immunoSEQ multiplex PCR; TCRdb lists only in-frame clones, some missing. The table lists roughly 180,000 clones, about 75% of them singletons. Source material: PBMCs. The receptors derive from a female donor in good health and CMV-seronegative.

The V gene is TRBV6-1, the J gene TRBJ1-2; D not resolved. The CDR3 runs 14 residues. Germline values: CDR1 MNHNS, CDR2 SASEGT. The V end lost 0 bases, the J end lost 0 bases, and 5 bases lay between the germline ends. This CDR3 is CASSEAHANYGYTF. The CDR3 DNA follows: TGTGCCAGCAGTGAAGCCCATGCTAACTATGGCTACACCTTC.

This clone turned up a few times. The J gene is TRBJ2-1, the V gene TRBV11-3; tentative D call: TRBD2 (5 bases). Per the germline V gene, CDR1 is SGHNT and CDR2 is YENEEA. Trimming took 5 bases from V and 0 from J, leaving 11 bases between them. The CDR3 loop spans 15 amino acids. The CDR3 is CASSPLANSYNEQFF. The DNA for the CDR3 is TGTGCCAGCAGCCCATTAGCGAACTCCTACAATGAGCAGTTCTTC.

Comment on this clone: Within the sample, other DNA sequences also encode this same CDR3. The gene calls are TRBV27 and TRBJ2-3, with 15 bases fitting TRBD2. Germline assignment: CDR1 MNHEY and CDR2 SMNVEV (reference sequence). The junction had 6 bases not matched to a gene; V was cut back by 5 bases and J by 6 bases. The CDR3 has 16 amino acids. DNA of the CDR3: TGTGCCAGCAGTCCGGGACTAGCGGGAGGATGGGATACGCAGTATTTT. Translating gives CASSPGLAGGWDTQYF.

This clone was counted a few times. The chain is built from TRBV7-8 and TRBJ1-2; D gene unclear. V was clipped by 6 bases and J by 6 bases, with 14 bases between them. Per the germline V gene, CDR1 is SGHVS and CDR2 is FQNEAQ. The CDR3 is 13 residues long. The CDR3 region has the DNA TGTGCCAGCAGTTCCGGTGTCGCCAATGGCTACACCTTC. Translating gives CASSSGVANGYTF.

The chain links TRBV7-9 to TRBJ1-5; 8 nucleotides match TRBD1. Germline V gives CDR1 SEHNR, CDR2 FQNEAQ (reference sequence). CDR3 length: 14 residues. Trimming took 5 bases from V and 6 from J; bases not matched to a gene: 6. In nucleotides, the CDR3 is TGTGCCAGCAGCCCCGGACAGGGAATTCAGCCCCAGCATTTT. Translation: CASSPGQGIQPQHF.

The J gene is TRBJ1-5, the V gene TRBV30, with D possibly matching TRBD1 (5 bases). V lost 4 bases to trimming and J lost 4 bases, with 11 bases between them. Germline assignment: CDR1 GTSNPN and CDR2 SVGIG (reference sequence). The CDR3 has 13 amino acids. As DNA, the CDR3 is TGTGCCTGGACCTTGGGGGGGAATCAGCCCCAGCATTTT. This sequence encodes CAWTLGGNQPQHF.

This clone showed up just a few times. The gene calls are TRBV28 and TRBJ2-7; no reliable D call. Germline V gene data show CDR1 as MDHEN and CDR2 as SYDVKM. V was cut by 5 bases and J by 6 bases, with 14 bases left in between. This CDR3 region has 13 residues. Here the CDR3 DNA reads TGTGCCAGCAGTCCCCTATCGGGTGGCGAGCAGTACTTC. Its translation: CASSPLSGGEQYF.

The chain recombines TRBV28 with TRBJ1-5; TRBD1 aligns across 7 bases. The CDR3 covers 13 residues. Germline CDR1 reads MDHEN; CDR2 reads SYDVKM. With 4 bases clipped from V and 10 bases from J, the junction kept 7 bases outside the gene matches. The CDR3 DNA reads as TGTGCCAGCAGTTCGACAGGGCTCCGACCCCAGCATTTT. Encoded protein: CASSSTGLRPQHF.

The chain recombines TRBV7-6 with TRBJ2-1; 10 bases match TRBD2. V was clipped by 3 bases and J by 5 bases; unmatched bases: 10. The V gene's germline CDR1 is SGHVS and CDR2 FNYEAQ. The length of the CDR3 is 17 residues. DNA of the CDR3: TGTGCCAGCAGCTTGGGGCATCTAGCGGGGGTGAACAATGAGCAGTTCTTC. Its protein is CASSLGHLAGVNNEQFF.

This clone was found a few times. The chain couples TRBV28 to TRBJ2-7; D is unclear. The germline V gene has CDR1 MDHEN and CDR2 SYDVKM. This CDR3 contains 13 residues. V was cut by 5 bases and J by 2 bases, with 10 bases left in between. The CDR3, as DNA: TGTGCCAGCAGTCTCCCCACTCCCTACGAGCAGTACTTC. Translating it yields CASSLPTPYEQYF.